Presented here are 18 T cell receptor beta chains from one specimen sequenced in a study of shared T cell receptors in the human thymus. Assay used: immunoSEQ multiplex PCR; TCRdb lists only in-frame clones, some missing. The sample holds about 610,000 clones, around nine tenths seen once. This sample also appeared in a second study, on human thymus T cells.

Sequenced material: thymocytes. The receptors here all came from a boy in the first two years of life with a congenital heart defect.

The rearrangement joins TRBV28 to TRBJ2-1; TRBD2 matches at 7 bases. The length of the CDR3 is 17 residues. The junction had 19 bases not matched to a gene; V was cut back by 6 bases and J by 8 bases. The germline CDR1 and CDR2 sequences are MDHEN and SYDVKM. CDR3 amino acids: CASSAVLAALSNDEQFF. The CDR3, as DNA: TGTGCCAGCAGCGCCGTTCTAGCGGCCCTTTCTAACGATGAGCAGTTCTTC.

V and J are TRBV5-6 and TRBJ2-7; D not resolved. There are 16 residues in the CDR3. CDR1 and CDR2 from the germline V gene are SGHDT and YYEEEE. V was trimmed by 0 bases and J by 2 bases, leaving 15 bases between them. The CDR3 reads CASSLAGRGDPYEQYF. The CDR3 DNA reads TGTGCCAGCAGCTTGGCCGGCCGCGGAGATCCCTACGAGCAGTACTTC.

The chain couples TRBV4-3 to TRBJ2-7, with D tentatively TRBD1 (6 bases). This CDR3 region has 14 residues. In germline, CDR1 is LGHNA, CDR2 YSLEER. V lost 4 bases and J lost 3, with 13 bases in between. The CDR3 region has the DNA TGCGCCAGCAGCCCCCGAGGACAGCTCTACGAGCAGTACTTC. It yields the protein CASSPRGQLYEQYF.

In DNA form, the CDR3 reads TGCGCCAGCAGCCACGAACCGGGATCCGGGGAGCTGTTTTTT. Protein: CASSHEPGSGELFF. V gene TRBV4-3 combines with J gene TRBJ2-2; perhaps TRBD2 as D (5 bases). Germline V gene data show CDR1 as LGHNA and CDR2 as YSLEER. The CDR3 runs to 14 residues. V lost 3 bases to trimming and J lost 6 bases, with 11 bases between them.

The rearrangement joins TRBV28 to TRBJ2-2; D perhaps matches TRBD2 (6 bases). V lost 6 bases, J lost 7 bases, and 15 bases lay in between. CDR1 MDHEN and CDR2 SYDVKM come from the germline V gene. The CDR3 extends over 14 amino acids. Here the CDR3 reads CASSPPWGDGELFF. In DNA, the CDR3 is TGTGCCAGCAGCCCCCCCTGGGGGGACGGGGAGCTGTTTTTT.

The genes are TRBV29-1 and TRBJ2-5; 7 bases fit TRBD2. Germline V gene sequence: CDR1 SQVTM, CDR2 ANQGSEA. Trimming removed 4 bases from V and 4 bases from J; junction bases left unmatched: 9. The CDR3 is made up of 14 amino acids. The CDR3: CSVGGRPGGETQYF. CDR3 in DNA: TGCAGCGTTGGGGGCCGTCCGGGAGGAGAGACCCAGTACTTC.

J is TRBJ1-5 and V is TRBV5-1; D gene unclear. V was clipped by 1 base and J by 4 bases, with 9 bases between them. CDR1 and CDR2 (germline): SGHRS, YFSETQ. This CDR3 is 14 amino acids long. CDR3 loop: CASSLNTSNQPQHF. Here the CDR3 DNA reads TGCGCCAGCAGCTTGAACACAAGTAATCAGCCCCAGCATTTT.

This clone was found a few times. The J gene is TRBJ2-1, the V gene TRBV14; TRBD2 agrees at 10 bases. V shed 0 bases, J shed 4 bases, and the junction held 12 bases outside the gene matches. The length of the CDR3 is 19 residues. CDR1 is SGHDN and CDR2 is FVKESK in the germline V gene. The CDR3 reads CASSQESAPTSGYYNEQFF. CDR3 DNA sequence: TGTGCCAGCAGCCAAGAGAGTGCCCCGACTAGCGGGTATTACAATGAGCAGTTCTTC.

This clone has just a few counts. The rearrangement uses TRBV7-9 and TRBJ2-7, with 10 positions matching TRBD2. Germline CDR1 and CDR2: SEHNR and FQNEAQ (reference sequence). The V gene end was trimmed by 5 bases and the J gene end by 7 bases; junction bases not matched to a gene: 14. CDR3 size: 16 residues. The CDR3 spells CASSPGVGTLAGEQYF. The CDR3 DNA follows: TGTGCCAGCAGCCCAGGCGTTGGGACACTAGCGGGAGAGCAGTACTTC.

The V gene is TRBV14, the J gene TRBJ2-5; 8 nucleotides agree with TRBD2. Germline lookup yields CDR1 SGHDN and CDR2 FVKESK. The CDR3 runs 15 residues. V trimming: 3 bases; J trimming: 5 bases; junction bases outside the gene matches: 8. CDR3 sequence: CASSQLSGIIETQYF. Written as DNA, the CDR3 is TGTGCCAGCAGCCAGCTTAGCGGGATAATTGAGACCCAGTACTTC.

CDR3 DNA sequence: TGTGCCAGCCGGGGGGGGCCGCAACACCAAGAGACCCAGTACTTC. Its translation: CASRGGPQHQETQYF. The chain uses TRBV2 and TRBJ2-5, with TRBD2 matching 8 bases. The CDR3 runs to 15 residues. Trimming removed 8 bases from V and 0 bases from J; junction bases left unmatched: 8. CDR1 is SNHLY and CDR2 is FYNNEI in the germline V gene.

The V and J genes are TRBV7-9 and TRBJ2-1; 8 nucleotides line up with TRBD2. Germline trimming cut 1 base from V and 5 bases from J; bases unmatched to any gene: 4. Germline CDR1 is SEHNR and CDR2 is FQNEAQ (reference sequence). CDR3 length: 15 residues. The CDR3 loop reads CASSLGGGFHNEQFF. The CDR3, as DNA: TGTGCCAGCAGCTTAGGCGGGGGGTTTCACAATGAGCAGTTCTTC.

This sequence joins TRBV4-2 and TRBJ1-1; the match to TRBD1 covers 10 bases. Germline values: CDR1 LGHNA, CDR2 YNFKEQ. The CDR3 spans 17 residues. J was trimmed by 2 bases and V by 0 bases; bases with no gene match: 6. CDR3 sequence (DNA): TGTGCCAGCAGCCAAGATTCGGGGACAGGGGTCAACACTGAAGCTTTCTTT. It encodes CASSQDSGTGVNTEAFF.

This chain joins TRBV4-1 and TRBJ2-1; perhaps TRBD2 as D (6 bases). CDR1 is MGHRA and CDR2 is YSYEKL in the germline V gene. CDR3 length: 13 residues. V was shortened by 0 bases and J by 10 bases, with 10 bases between the two germline ends. This CDR3 is CASSQDSEGEQFF. CDR3 bases: TGCGCCAGCAGCCAAGATTCGGAGGGGGAGCAGTTCTTC.

The CDR3 DNA reads as TGCGCCAGCAGCTTGGTCTGGGCAGTCCAAGAGACCCAGTACTTC. Translation: CASSLVWAVQETQYF. The V gene is TRBV5-1, the J gene TRBJ2-5; D is ambiguous. V was pared by 0 bases and J by 1 base, with 10 bases between. CDR1 and CDR2 (germline): SGHRS, YFSETQ. The CDR3 runs 15 residues.

V gene TRBV6-1 combines with J gene TRBJ1-1; 7 bases map to TRBD1. Trimming removed 5 bases from V and 4 bases from J; junction bases left unmatched: 10. This CDR3 is built from 15 residues. Germline V gives CDR1 MNHNS, CDR2 SASEGT. In DNA, the CDR3 is TGTGCCAGCAGTACACTGATCAGGGGGGTCACTGAAGCTTTCTTT. As protein: CASSTLIRGVTEAFF.

The chain recombines TRBV29-1 with TRBJ2-7; D is ambiguous. The CDR3 has 10 residues. Between the trimmed V and J ends, which lost 2 bases and 3 bases, there was a span of 2 bases. Germline V CDR1 and CDR2: SQVTM, ANQGSEA. The chain's CDR3 is CSVERYEQYF. CDR3 nucleotides: TGCAGCGTTGAACGCTACGAGCAGTACTTC.

This clone appeared a single time. The CDR3 DNA follows: TGCGGTGGGGGGGAGAGGGACAATGAGCAGTTCTTC. Residues: CGGGERDNEQFF. V and J are TRBV29-1 and TRBJ2-1; TRBD2 matches at 7 bases. The CDR3 loop spans 12 amino acids. The germline V gene has CDR1 SQVTM and CDR2 ANQGSEA.